The 14 T cell receptor beta chains below all came from one sample that was sequenced in a study of vaccination effects on CD4 cells after COVID-19. Using immunoSEQ multiplex PCR, the repertoire was profiled, and TCRdb retains in-frame clones only, with some absent. Of tens of thousands of clones in the sample, roughly 73% were seen once. The antigens of these receptors remain unknown. At the end of less than 12 days of culture, CD4+ T cells were isolated. Two doses of BNT162b2 or mRNA-1273 vaccine were administered to participants. The sequenced sample was CD4+ T cells from PBMCs cultured without peptide, obtained after COVID-19 vaccination. All receptors come from a human donor who received a COVID-19 vaccine.

The rearrangement uses TRBV10-3 and TRBJ2-3; no firm D call. The CDR3 runs to 16 residues. Trimming cost V 2 bases and J 2 bases, with 14 bases left between them. CDR1 is ENHRY, CDR2 SYGVKD, per germline. In nucleotides, the CDR3 is TGTGCCATCAGTGAGCCCAAGAACAGTTTCACAGATACGCAGTATTTT. Translation: CAISEPKNSFTDTQYF.

J is TRBJ2-7 and V is TRBV9; 9 bases are shared with TRBD2. CDR3 size: 14 residues. Germline V CDR1 and CDR2: SGDLS, YYNGEE. Germline trimming cut 4 bases from V and 9 bases from J; bases unmatched to any gene: 11. The CDR3 nucleotides read TGTGCCAGCAGCTGGCGGGGGGGCCTGTGGTGGCAGTACGTC. As protein: CASSWRGGLWWQYV.

The V gene is TRBV7-3, the J gene TRBJ1-1, with no clear D. V lost 2 bases and J 2 bases, leaving 6 bases between the germline ends. Germline CDR1 SGHTA, CDR2 FQGTGA. The CDR3 is made up of 13 amino acids. The DNA for the CDR3 is TGTGCCAGCAGCTTATCAAGTAACACTGAAGCTTTCTTT. Protein: CASSLSSNTEAFF.

The V and J genes are TRBV9 and TRBJ1-1, with D tentatively TRBD1 (5 bases). This CDR3 spans 12 amino acids. The ends were cut back, 5 bases at V and 8 bases at J, with 13 bases in the middle. The V gene's germline CDR1 is SGDLS and CDR2 YYNGEE. The CDR3 region is CASRPTGGEAFF. CDR3 in DNA: TGTGCCAGCAGACCGACTGGGGGGGAAGCTTTCTTT. Supplemented by reference TRBV9 and TRBJ1-1, the full variable domain reads DSGVTQTPKHLITATGQRVTLRCSPRSGDLSVYWYQQSLDQGLQFLIQYYNGEERAKGNILERFSAQQFPDLHSELNLSSLELGDSALYFCASRPTGGEAFFGQGTRLTVV.

The V gene is TRBV24-1, the J gene TRBJ2-5, with D possibly matching TRBD1 (5 bases). V dropped 4 bases and J dropped 2 bases, with 10 bases sitting between them. Germline V gives CDR1 KGHDR, CDR2 SFDVKD. The CDR3 extends over 14 amino acids. The CDR3 DNA is TGTGCCACCAGTGAGGCAGGGCAACAAGAGACCCAGTACTTC. This sequence encodes CATSEAGQQETQYF.

This sequence joins TRBV6-5 and TRBJ1-1, with 10 nucleotides matching TRBD1. Germline V gives CDR1 MNHEY, CDR2 SVGAGI. The CDR3 loop spans 14 amino acids. V shed 7 bases and J 6 bases; nucleotides not matched to a gene: 8. CDR3 loop: CASTRDRGSSEAFF. The CDR3 DNA follows: TGTGCCAGCACGAGGGACAGGGGATCTTCTGAAGCTTTCTTT.

The chain recombines TRBV6-5 with TRBJ2-5, with 7 bases identical to TRBD1. The CDR3 runs to 14 residues. Germline V gene lookup returns CDR1 MNHEY and CDR2 SVGAGI. V was pared by 6 bases and J by 0 bases, with 4 bases of the junction left unmatched. DNA for the CDR3: TGTGCCAGCAGGTCGGACAGGAACCAAGAGACCCAGTACTTC. This encodes CASRSDRNQETQYF.

This clone was recorded once. The CDR3: CAISEPGTTSREQFF. CDR3 nucleotide sequence: TGTGCCATCAGTGAGCCGGGGACCACCTCCCGGGAGCAGTTCTTC. This chain links TRBV10-3 with TRBJ2-1; D may be TRBD1 or TRBD2 (5 bases each). CDR1 is ENHRY and CDR2 is SYGVKD in the germline V gene. The CDR3 is made up of 15 amino acids. V shed 2 bases and J shed 10 bases, with 18 bases lying between them.

The CDR3 here is CASSNRDSNQETQYF. In DNA form, the CDR3 reads TGTGCCAGCAGCAACAGAGACAGTAACCAAGAGACCCAGTACTTC. This sequence joins TRBV7-2 and TRBJ2-5; a possible D gene is TRBD1 (5 bases). Trimming took 5 bases from V and 0 from J, leaving 13 bases between them. CDR3 length: 15 residues. CDR1 is SGHTA and CDR2 is FQGNSA in the germline V gene.

This sequence joins TRBV5-5 and TRBJ2-5; TRBD2 aligns across 11 bases. The CDR3 extends over 16 amino acids. Germline-derived CDR1 and CDR2 are SGHKS and YYEKEE (reference sequence). V shed 3 bases and J 1 base; nucleotides not matched to a gene: 5. The CDR3 coding sequence is TGTGCCAGCAGCTCCCGGGGGACTAGCGGCCAAGAGACCCAGTACTTC. Its translation: CASSSRGTSGQETQYF.

The chain recombines TRBV6-2 or TRBV6-3 with TRBJ2-3; 7 bases map to TRBD2. The germline CDR1 and CDR2 sequences are MNHEY and SVGEGT. Trimming at V came to 2 bases and at J to 4 bases, leaving 9 bases not matched to a gene. This CDR3 is 16 amino acids long. DNA of the CDR3: TGTGCCAGCAGTTACGGCAGCGGGGCCAAGCCAGATACGCAGTATTTT. Protein sequence: CASSYGSGAKPDTQYF.

The chain uses TRBV7-3 and TRBJ2-1; no firm D call. V dropped 2 bases and J dropped 6 bases, with 11 bases sitting between them. The CDR3 is made up of 14 amino acids. Germline loops: CDR1 SGHTA, CDR2 FQGTGA. This CDR3 is CASSLFDLGNEQFF. Written as DNA, the CDR3 is TGTGCCAGCAGCTTATTTGACCTCGGCAATGAGCAGTTCTTC.

This clone was counted once. The chain links TRBV19 to TRBJ1-4; 8 nucleotides align to TRBD1. This CDR3 is built from 16 residues. The ends lost 4 bases at V and 6 bases at J; junction bases unmatched: 10. CDR1 LNHDA and CDR2 SQIVND come from the germline V gene (reference sequence). This CDR3 is CASSSPGQGADEKLFF. CDR3 in DNA: TGTGCCAGTAGTAGCCCCGGGCAGGGGGCCGATGAAAAACTGTTTTTT.

The chain links TRBV2 to TRBJ2-3; 8 positions agree with TRBD2. Germline-derived CDR1 and CDR2 are SNHLY and FYNNEI. This CDR3 has 14 residues. V trimming: 4 bases; J trimming: 6 bases; junction bases outside the gene matches: 6. CDR3: CASSVGLARDTQYF. The CDR3 DNA reads TGTGCCAGCAGTGTAGGACTAGCCCGGGATACGCAGTATTTT.